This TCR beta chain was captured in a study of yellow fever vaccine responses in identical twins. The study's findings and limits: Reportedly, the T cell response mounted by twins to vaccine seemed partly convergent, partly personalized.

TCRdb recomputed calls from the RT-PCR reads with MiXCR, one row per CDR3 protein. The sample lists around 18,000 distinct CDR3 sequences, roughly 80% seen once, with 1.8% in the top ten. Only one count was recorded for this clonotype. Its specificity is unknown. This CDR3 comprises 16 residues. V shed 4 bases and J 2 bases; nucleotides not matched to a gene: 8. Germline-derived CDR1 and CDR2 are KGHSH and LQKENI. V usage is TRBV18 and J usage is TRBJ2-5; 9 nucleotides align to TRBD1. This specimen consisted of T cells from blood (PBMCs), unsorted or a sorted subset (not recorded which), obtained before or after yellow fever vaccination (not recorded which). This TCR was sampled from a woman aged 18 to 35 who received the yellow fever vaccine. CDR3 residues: CASSLLPGQGQETQYF. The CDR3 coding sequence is TGTGCCAGCTCACTCCTCCCGGGACAGGGACAAGAGACCCAGTACTTC.